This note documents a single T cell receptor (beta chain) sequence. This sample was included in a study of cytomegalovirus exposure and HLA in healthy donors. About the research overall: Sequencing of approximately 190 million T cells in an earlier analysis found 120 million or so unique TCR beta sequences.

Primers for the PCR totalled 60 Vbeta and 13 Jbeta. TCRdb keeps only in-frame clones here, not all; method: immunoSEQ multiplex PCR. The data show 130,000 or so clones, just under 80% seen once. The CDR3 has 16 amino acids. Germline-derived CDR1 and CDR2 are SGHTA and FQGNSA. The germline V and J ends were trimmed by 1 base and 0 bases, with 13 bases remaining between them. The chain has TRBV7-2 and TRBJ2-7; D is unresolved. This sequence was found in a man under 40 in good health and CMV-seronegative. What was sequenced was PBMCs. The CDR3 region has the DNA TGTGCCAGCAGCTTAGATTGGCAGAGGAGCTCCTACGAGCAGTACTTC. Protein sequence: CASSLDWQRSSYEQYF.